This T cell receptor (beta chain) was sequenced in a study of cytomegalovirus exposure and HLA in healthy donors. Vbeta (60) and Jbeta (13) primers were used in the PCR. Sequenced by immunoSEQ multiplex PCR; TCRdb stores in-frame clones only, minus some. This table holds about 120,000 clones, approximately 68% found once. Broader study findings: An analysis that came later showed most CMV-associated TCR beta chains appearing HLA-restricted. Beyond CMV serostatus, there was no information to go on about immune exposure. TCR beta chains numbering approximately 150 were designated cytomegalovirus-associated.

To note about this clone: Its antigen remains unknown.

The sequence derives from a man under 40 in good health and CMV-seropositive. The sequenced sample was PBMCs.

In DNA, the CDR3 is TGTGCCAGCAGTGAAGGGGTCGGGGGCTCCTACAATGAGCAGTTCTTC. Translated, it gives CASSEGVGGSYNEQFF. This chain uses TRBV6-1 with TRBJ2-1, with D perhaps TRBD2 (6 bases). With 1 base removed from V and 0 bases from J, the gap between germline ends came to 10 bases. This CDR3 spans 16 amino acids. Germline lookup yields CDR1 MNHNS and CDR2 SASEGT.